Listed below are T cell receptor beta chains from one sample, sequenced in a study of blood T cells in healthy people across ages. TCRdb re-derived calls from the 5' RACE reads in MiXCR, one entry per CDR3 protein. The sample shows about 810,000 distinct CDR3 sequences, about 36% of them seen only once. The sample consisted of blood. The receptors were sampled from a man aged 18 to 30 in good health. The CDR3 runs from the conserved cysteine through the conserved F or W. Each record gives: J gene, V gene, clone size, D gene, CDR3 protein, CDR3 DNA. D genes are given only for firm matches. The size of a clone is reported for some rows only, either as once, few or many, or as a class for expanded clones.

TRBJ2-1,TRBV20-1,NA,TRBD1,CSARRGLSYNEQFF,TGCAGTGCTCGCAGGGGGCTCTCCTACAATGAGCAGTTCTTC
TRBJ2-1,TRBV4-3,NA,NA,CASSQGPPGAYNEQFF,TGCGCCAGCAGCCAAGGCCCGCCAGGGGCTTACAATGAGCAGTTCTTC
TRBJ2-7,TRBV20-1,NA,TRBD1,CSATQLGQLPYEQYF,TGCAGTGCTACACAGTTGGGACAGCTCCCCTACGAGCAGTACTTC
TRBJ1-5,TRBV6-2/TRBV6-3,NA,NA,CASSYSEQPQHF,TGTGCCAGCAGTTACTCGGAACAGCCCCAGCATTTT
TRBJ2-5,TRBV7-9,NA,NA,CASSITYERYF,TGTGCCAGCAGCATTACCTACGAGCGGTACTTC
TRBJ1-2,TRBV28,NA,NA,CASSLPGESRGYTF,TGTGCCAGCAGTCTTCCCGGGGAGTCCCGAGGCTACACCTTC
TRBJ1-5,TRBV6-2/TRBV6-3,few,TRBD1,CATQEGTDNQPQHF,TGTGCCACCCAAGAAGGGACAGACAATCAGCCCCAGCATTTT
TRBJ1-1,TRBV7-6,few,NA,CASSLEAGTEAFF,TGTGCCAGCAGCCTCGAGGCAGGGACTGAAGCTTTCTTT
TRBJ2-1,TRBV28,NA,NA,CASSLIGRTYNEQFF,TGTGCCAGCAGTTTAATTGGACGGACCTACAATGAGCAGTTCTTC
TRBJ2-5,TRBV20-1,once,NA,CSARDGGSPQETQYF,TGCAGTGCTAGAGATGGGGGGTCCCCCCAAGAGACCCAGTACTTC
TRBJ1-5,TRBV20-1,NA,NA,CSARKAGNNQPQHF,TGCAGTGCTAGAAAGGCAGGGAACAATCAGCCCCAGCATTTT
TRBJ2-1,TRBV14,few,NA,CASSLFRGEQFF,TGTGCCAGCAGCCTCTTCCGAGGGGAGCAGTTCTTC
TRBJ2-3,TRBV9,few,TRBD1,CASSVEDRGYTDTQYF,TGTGCCAGCAGCGTAGAGGACAGGGGATACACAGATACGCAGTATTTT
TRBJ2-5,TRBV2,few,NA,CASTMKETQYF,TGTGCCAGCACCATGAAGGAGACCCAGTACTTC
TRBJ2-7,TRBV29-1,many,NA,CSVETTGSYEQYF,TGCAGCGTTGAGACGACAGGTTCCTACGAGCAGTACTTC
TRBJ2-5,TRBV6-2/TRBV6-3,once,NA,CASSDNSGTETQYF,TGTGCCAGCAGTGACAATTCAGGGACGGAGACCCAGTACTTC
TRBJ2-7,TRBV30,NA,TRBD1,CASGQGDHEQYF,TGTGCCTCGGGACAGGGGGACCACGAGCAGTACTTC
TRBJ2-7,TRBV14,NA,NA,CASSRAGVPYEQYF,TGTGCCAGCAGCCGCGCTGGGGTACCCTACGAGCAGTACTTC
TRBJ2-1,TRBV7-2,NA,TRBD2,CASSLNPGLAGASYNEQFF,TGTGCCAGCAGCTTAAACCCAGGACTAGCGGGGGCCTCCTACAATGAGCAGTTCTTC
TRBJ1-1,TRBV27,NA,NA,CASSLFYAGIGDAAEAFF,TGTGCCAGCAGTTTATTTTACGCGGGGATCGGGGACGCGGCTGAAGCTTTCTTT
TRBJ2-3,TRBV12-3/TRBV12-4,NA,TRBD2,CASSVSERGGGNTQYF,TGTGCCAGCAGTGTCTCGGAGCGGGGGGGGGGTAATACGCAGTATTTT
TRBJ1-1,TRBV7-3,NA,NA,CASSLEAGLPEAFF,TGTGCCAGCAGCTTAGAGGCAGGGCTACCTGAAGCTTTCTTT
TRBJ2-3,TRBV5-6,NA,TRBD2,CASLSGGVTDTQYF,TGTGCCAGCCTGAGCGGGGGGGTTACAGATACGCAGTATTTT
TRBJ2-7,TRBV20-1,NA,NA,CSARSPLTGTPSYEQYF,TGCAGTGCTAGATCCCCCCTTACAGGTACCCCATCCTACGAGCAGTACTTC
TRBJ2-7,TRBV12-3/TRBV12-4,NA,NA,CASSVYESYEQYF,TGTGCCAGCAGTGTTTACGAGTCCTACGAGCAGTACTTC
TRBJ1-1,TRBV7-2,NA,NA,CASSPSQGRYTEAFF,TGTGCCAGCAGCCCCAGCCAGGGCAGGTACACTGAAGCTTTCTTT
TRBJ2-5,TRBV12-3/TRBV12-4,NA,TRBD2,CASSSLGTSAQETQYF,TGTGCCAGCAGCTCCCTTGGGACTAGTGCACAAGAGACCCAGTACTTC
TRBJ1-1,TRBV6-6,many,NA,CASSPIQGGNTEAFF,TGTGCCAGCAGCCCTATACAGGGAGGGAACACTGAAGCTTTCTTT
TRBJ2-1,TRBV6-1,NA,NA,CASSETGNPYNEQFF,TGTGCCAGCAGTGAAACGGGCAACCCCTACAATGAGCAGTTCTTC
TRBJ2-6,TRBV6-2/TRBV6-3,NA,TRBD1,CASTRTGPTSGANVLTF,TGTGCCAGCACGAGGACAGGACCCACCTCTGGGGCCAACGTCCTGACTTTC
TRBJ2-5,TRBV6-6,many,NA,CASSPRGRETQYF,TGTGCCAGCAGTCCCCGGGGTCGGGAGACCCAGTACTTC
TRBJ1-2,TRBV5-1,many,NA,CASSLGGSQRRLDGYTF,TGCGCCAGCAGCTTGGGCGGGAGTCAAAGAAGATTAGATGGCTACACCTTC
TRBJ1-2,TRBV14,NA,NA,CAGSPPLTKPSGYTF,TGTGCCGGCAGCCCTCCATTGACAAAGCCGTCGGGCTACACCTTC
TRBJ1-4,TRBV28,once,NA,CASSLPEGRAEKLFF,TGTGCCAGCAGTCTTCCTGAGGGCAGAGCTGAAAAACTGTTTTTT
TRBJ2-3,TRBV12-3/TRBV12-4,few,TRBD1,CASTTKRGQGTDTQYF,TGTGCCAGCACAACGAAGCGGGGACAGGGGACAGATACGCAGTATTTT
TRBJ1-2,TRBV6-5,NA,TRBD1,CASSDRTGAGYTF,TGTGCCAGCAGTGACCGGACAGGGGCCGGCTACACCTTC
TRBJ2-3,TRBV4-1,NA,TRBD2,CASSESSGDTQYF,TGCGCCAGCAGCGAATCTAGCGGAGATACGCAGTATTTT
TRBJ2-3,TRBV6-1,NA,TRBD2,CASRTQGLAGFSTDTQYF,TGTGCCAGCAGAACCCAGGGACTAGCGGGGTTTAGCACAGATACGCAGTATTTT
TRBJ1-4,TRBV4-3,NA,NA,CASSQDRLTGEGEKLFF,TGCGCCAGCAGCCAAGACAGACTAACGGGAGAGGGCGAAAAACTGTTTTTT
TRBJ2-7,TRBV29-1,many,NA,CSVGPLTGAYEQYF,TGCAGCGTTGGCCCCCTTACAGGTGCCTACGAGCAGTACTTC